The present TCR beta chain was sequenced within a study of blood T cells in healthy people across ages. The study's findings and limits: Diversity figures derived from one million T cells were judged to underestimate the true value.

This clonotype was seen only a few times. Its antigen is undetermined. Using a J-beta primer mix together with a sample-barcoded 5' primer, a second PCR was run for roughly 7 to 11 cycles. Each TCR beta cDNA got a 12-nucleotide random molecular identifier. TCRdb independently ran MiXCR on the 5' RACE reads; one entry per CDR3 protein. Of approximately 1.5 million distinct CDR3 sequences listed, about 31% were seen once; the top ten hold roughly 12%. In terms of origin and age, donors were healthy Caucasian individuals from Russia aged about 6 to 90. Germline V gene sequence: CDR1 MNHEY, CDR2 SMNVEV (reference sequence). J was trimmed by 8 bases and V by 0 bases; bases with no gene match: 9. The CDR3 loop spans 16 amino acids.

Sequencing was carried out using blood. This clonotype originated in a woman in her thirties in good health. V gene TRBV27 combines with J gene TRBJ2-1, with 8 bases identical to TRBD2. Written as DNA, the CDR3 is TGTGCCAGCAGTTTATCCACTAGCGGACGAAGGGATGAGCAGTTCTTC. Encoded protein: CASSLSTSGRRDEQFF.